This record looks at one TCR beta chain sequence and its context. The sample holds many counts of this clonotype. It has no known antigen specificity. Base qualities are missing; no much larger clone stands one base away. The data are from a study of T cells after yellow fever vaccination (dated by TCRdb to between 2019 and 2020). General notes on the study: Libraries from fractions with low cell numbers were prepared with the SMART-Seq v4 Ultra Low Input RNA kit. Two healthy male donors, one aged 18 to 29 and one aged 30 to 39 years, were included in the cohort. Blood was drawn at multiple timepoints before and after primary and secondary immunization, with bulk PBMC replicates and cell subsets isolated. To follow T-cell clones before and after primary and booster YFV17D yellow fever vaccination, bulk TCR alpha and beta repertoires were sequenced over time.

Via the germline V gene (reference sequence), CDR1 is LNHNV and CDR2 YYDKDF. Trimming removed 0 bases from V and 3 bases from J, leaving 6 bases between the germline ends. From cysteine to phenylalanine, the CDR3 is 14 amino acids long. The sequence is cut down to CDR3 DNA, 42 bases in frame from base 1. The sample's treatment or condition label is to be understood as: live attenuated yellow fever vaccine strain. PBMCs were isolated from peripheral blood using a standard Ficoll-Paque protocol. Dynabeads CD4 and CD8 positive selection kits were used to isolate CD4 and CD8 T-cell fractions. TriZol was used to extract RNA from bulk PBMCs, CD4 and CD8 fractions, and dextramer-positive and dextramer-negative fractions. Findings and caveats that apply to the study as a whole: Most clones expanded after primary vaccination were re-detected after the booster (almost 97% of CD4 and about nine tenths of CD8), suggesting broad memory maintenance. Only a couple of donors were included in the study, so the extent to which the findings can be generalized is limited. The secondary T-cell response was weaker than the primary response but faster, peaking on day 5 instead of day 15. A small share of clonotypes occurred in both CD4 and CD8 compartments, likely arising from convergent recombination. Because abundant contaminating clonotypes from the bulk population could be contained in FACS-sorted repertoires, computational filtering was required.

TCR cDNA was synthesized by 5'RACE template switching, which introduced a universal primer site and unique molecular identifiers. Priming for cDNA synthesis came from both the TCR alpha and TCR beta constant segments. Library amplification used two PCR steps, and the second PCR step added sample barcodes and sequencing adapters. Sequencing of libraries was performed on Illumina HiSeq 2500 (2x100 bp) or NovaSeq (2x150 bp). Processing in the source paper ran as follows. Reads were demultiplexed and collapsed into UMI consensus sequences with MIGEC, and V(D)J alignment was performed with MiXCR. Vaccine-responding clonotypes were defined with edgeR using replicate PBMC samples, requiring FDR below 0.01 and a log2 fold change above 5 up to day 15. Each bulk clonotype was labeled CD4 or CD8 based on which sequenced repertoire, CD4 or CD8, contained the clonotype at higher abundance. TCRdb trimmed the raw reads at Q25, called clones with MiXCR and kept productive beta chains. Every distinct CDR3 protein forms one entry, paired with its most common genes and DNA. TCRdb, not the authors, supplied the V and J calls. Counted in this sample were approximately 160,000 distinct CDR3 sequences; 6.2% of them appeared once. The biggest ten clones account for less than 3.5% of the sample.

Recombination connected TRBV15 to TRBJ2-1; no D gene is confidently identified. This specimen was CD4+ T cells sorted from PBMCs, taken on the day of the first yellow fever vaccination. The receptor's source is a man younger than 35 who received the YFV17D yellow fever vaccine. Here the CDR3 is given as CATSRDKSYNEQFF. The bases are TGTGCCACCAGCAGAGATAAAAGCTACAATGAGCAGTTCTTC.